This TCR beta chain was retrieved from a study of beta chain features in type 1 diabetes. By way of CD45RO/CCR7/CD25/CD127/CD95/CD27, the CD4+ regulatory, stem cell-like memory, central memory and naive cells were sorted. Isolated RNA was reverse transcribed in full, so expressed TCRB transcripts were sequenced. Sequenced by immunoSEQ multiplex PCR; TCRdb stores in-frame clones only, minus some. Of over 120,000 clones listed, about a tenth are singletons. Germline CDR1 is MNHEY and CDR2 is SVGAGI. This CDR3 comprises 14 residues. Trimming took 4 bases from V and 0 from J, leaving 7 bases between them. This clone was seen a few times.

Sample: central memory CD4+ T cells from blood. The origin of this receptor is a man aged 18 to 30 in good health. The chain joins TRBV6-5 to TRBJ2-1, with TRBD2 as a possible D gene (5 bases). CDR3 nucleotides: TGTGCCAGCAGTTTGGGGAGCTCCTACAATGAGCAGTTCTTC. Amino acid sequence: CASSLGSSYNEQFF.